This section outlines one TCR beta chain sequence together with its context. Its antigen is undetermined. These data are taken from a study of OX40 agonist ivuxolimab in advanced cancers. Study details: Age averaged around 59 years (range roughly 23 to 79), and more than 80% were male. Prior anti-PD-1, anti-PD-L1 or anti-CTLA-4 therapy did not bar entry, and approximately 43% had some.

Sequencing used immunoSEQ multiplex PCR; TCRdb keeps in-frame clones, though not all of them. The repertoire holds 55,000 to 60,000 clones, approximately 88% seen once, with 3% to 4% in the top ten. Per germline, CDR1 SGHAT and CDR2 FQNNGV. Germline trimming cut 0 bases from V and 2 bases from J; bases unmatched to any gene: 2. The CDR3 runs 16 residues. Findings of the study overall: At doses 0.1 to 3.0 mg/kg, CD4+ and CD8+ clones expanded. The study found that CD8+ T cells averaged more expanded clones than CD4+.

The chain carries TRBV11-2 and TRBJ2-7, with 12 bases lining up with TRBD2. Sequencing was performed on CD4+ or CD8+ T cells sorted from blood, taken in a trial of the OX40 agonist ivuxolimab. This TCR was recovered from an adult with an advanced solid tumor such as melanoma, head and neck, liver or kidney cancer. The CDR3 bases are TGTGCCAGCAGCTTAGACTGGACTAGCGGGACCTACGAGCAGTACTTC. Amino acids: CASSLDWTSGTYEQYF. Filled out from reference TRBV11-2 and TRBJ2-7, the complete variable domain reads EAGVAQSPRYKIIEKRQSVAFWCNPISGHATLYWYQQILGQGPKLLIQFQNNGVVDDSQLPKDRFSAERLKGVDSTLKIQPAKLEDSAVYLCASSLDWTSGTYEQYFGPGTRLTVT.